Below are 31 T cell receptor beta chains sequenced from a single sample in a study of blood T cells in healthy people across ages. Together with a sample-barcoded 5' primer, a J-beta primer mix was included in a second PCR lasting roughly 7 to 11 cycles. In TCRdb, the 5' RACE reads were re-called with MiXCR into one record per CDR3 protein. The sample holds more than 1.4 million distinct CDR3 sequences, roughly 45% seen once. Material: blood. These receptors were collected from a woman younger than 30 in good health.

The J gene is TRBJ1-2, the V gene TRBV20-1; D may be TRBD1 (5 bases). The CDR3 is 12 residues long. Germline V gene sequence: CDR1 DFQATT, CDR2 SNEGSKA (reference sequence). Trimming pared 6 bases from V and 3 bases from J, leaving 11 bases between. CDR3 DNA: TGCAGTGCAGGGACCGCCGACTATGGCTACACCTTC. Residues: CSAGTADYGYTF.

This clonotype was detected a few times. The chain recombines TRBV20-1 with TRBJ2-3; 10 positions agree with TRBD2. The CDR3 loop spans 14 amino acids. Germline CDR1 and CDR2: DFQATT and SNEGSKA (reference sequence). Unmatched junction bases numbered 4, after V lost 5 bases and J lost 2 bases. The CDR3 region has the DNA TGCAGTGCTGCTAGCGGGGGAAACACAGATACGCAGTATTTT. Encoded protein: CSAASGGNTDTQYF.

V is TRBV3-1 and J is TRBJ2-1; either TRBD1 or TRBD2 may supply D (5 bases each). The CDR3 length is 15 residues. In germline, CDR1 is LGHDT, CDR2 YNNKEL (reference sequence). V was cut by 6 bases and J by 7 bases, with 19 bases left in between. Here the CDR3 reads CASSPGRASGNEQFF. The CDR3 DNA follows: TGTGCCAGCAGTCCGGGACGAGCTTCTGGGAATGAGCAGTTCTTC.

This chain links TRBV4-1 with TRBJ2-7; 7 positions agree with TRBD1. The CDR3 consists of 17 residues. Germline V gene data show CDR1 as MGHRA and CDR2 as YSYEKL. V lost 4 bases and J lost 0; bases outside the gene matches: 12. The CDR3 nucleotides are TGCGCCAGCAGCCCAGGCCTGGACAGGCGATTCTCCTACGAGCAGTACTTC. Protein: CASSPGLDRRFSYEQYF.

Only a few counts were recorded for this clonotype. The J gene is TRBJ2-7, the V gene TRBV6-4, with D possibly being TRBD1 (5 bases). The CDR3 runs to 13 residues. Germline V gene data show CDR1 as MRHNA and CDR2 as SNTAGT. Trimming left V 3 bases short and J 1 base short, with 7 bases between. This CDR3 reads CASSEQESYEQYF. CDR3 bases: TGTGCCAGCAGTGAACAGGAGTCCTACGAGCAGTACTTC.

V is TRBV5-5 and J is TRBJ2-7; D is perhaps TRBD1 (6 bases). V lost 3 bases to trimming and J lost 1 base, with 20 bases between them. Germline V gene sequence: CDR1 SGHKS, CDR2 YYEKEE (reference sequence). The CDR3 is 17 amino acids. Here the CDR3 reads CASSWGLGQFASYEQYF. Here the CDR3 DNA reads TGTGCCAGCAGCTGGGGTTTGGGACAATTCGCATCCTACGAGCAGTACTTC.

With regard to this clonotype: It may be a read error: a sequence one base away is much more abundant. The rearrangement uses TRBV15 and TRBJ2-1; a weak D match, TRBD2 (6 bases). The V gene lost 7 bases and the J gene lost 2 bases, with 15 bases spanning the gap. The CDR3 is 15 amino acids. Germline CDR1 reads LNHNV; CDR2 reads YYDKDF (reference sequence). CDR3 sequence reads: CATTPRGSAYNEQFF. The CDR3 DNA is TGTGCCACCACGCCGCGGGGAAGTGCCTACAATGAGCAGTTCTTC.

The chain is built from TRBV7-2 and TRBJ1-2; TRBD1 matches at 8 bases. CDR1 is SGHTA and CDR2 is FQGNSA in the germline V gene. CDR3 size: 14 residues. J was trimmed by 7 bases and V by 3 bases; bases with no gene match: 7. CDR3: CASSLGQALSGYTF. The CDR3 DNA is TGTGCCAGCAGCTTGGGACAGGCGCTTTCTGGCTACACCTTC.

The chain recombines TRBV18 with TRBJ1-2; D is unresolved. V lost 6 bases and J 8 bases, leaving 22 bases between the germline ends. Per germline, CDR1 KGHSH and CDR2 LQKENI. There are 15 residues in the CDR3. CDR3 sequence reads: CASSPAAPGSTGYTF. CDR3 bases: TGTGCCAGCTCGCCGGCTGCACCGGGCTCAACCGGCTACACCTTC.

In this sample, this clonotype turned up a few times. CDR3: CASSLAPLREQYF. The CDR3 bases are TGTGCCAGCAGTTTAGCCCCCTTGAGGGAGCAGTACTTC. The chain couples TRBV12-3 or TRBV12-4 to TRBJ2-7; D gene ambiguous. The CDR3 sequence is 13 residues long. Trimming cost V 0 bases and J 7 bases, with 10 bases left between them.

This clonotype was found a few times. The chain has TRBV6-5 and TRBJ2-5, with 9 bases lining up with TRBD2. Per germline, CDR1 MNHEY and CDR2 SVGAGI. The V gene end was trimmed by 5 bases and the J gene end by 11 bases; junction bases not matched to a gene: 15. The CDR3 covers 15 residues. The CDR3: CASSPGLASYNEQYF. In DNA, the CDR3 is TGTGCCAGCAGTCCCGGACTAGCGAGTTACAATGAGCAGTACTTC.

J is TRBJ2-3 and V is TRBV6-6; 10 bases fit TRBD2. The CDR3 loop spans 16 amino acids. The germline V gene encodes CDR1 MNHNY and CDR2 SVGAGI (reference sequence). V lost 6 bases and J lost 0; bases outside the gene matches: 6. The CDR3 nucleotides are TGTGCCAGCAGGAAAACTAGCGGGGCTAGCACAGATACGCAGTATTTT. Translated, it gives CASRKTSGASTDTQYF.

Concerning this clonotype: One junction end disagrees with the germline gene, perhaps due to a read error. The chain recombines TRBV14 with TRBJ1-2; a possible D gene is TRBD1 (6 bases). Germline CDR1 is SGHDN and CDR2 is FVKESK. The CDR3 is 16 amino acids. CDR3 sequence: CAGSQDGGRSNYGYTF. The DNA of the CDR3 is TGTGCCGGCAGCCAAGATGGGGGCAGGAGTAACTATGGCTACACCTTC.

The chain has TRBV15 and TRBJ1-2; D is unresolved. Germline V gene data show CDR1 as LNHNV and CDR2 as YYDKDF (reference sequence). Trimming stripped 0 bases from V and 4 bases from J, with 12 bases between. CDR3 length: 15 amino acids. CDR3 nucleotides: TGTGCCACCAGCAGAGATACCGGGAGCCCCTATGGCTACACCTTC. Protein product: CATSRDTGSPYGYTF.

This clonotype was found many times. The J gene is TRBJ1-2, the V gene TRBV4-1, with 8 bases lining up with TRBD1. V gave up 4 bases and J gave up 0 bases; unmatched junction bases: 7. The CDR3 contains 16 residues. Germline V gene lookup returns CDR1 MGHRA and CDR2 YSYEKL. CDR3 sequence: CASSPQDRVPNYGYTF. The CDR3 region has the DNA TGCGCCAGCAGCCCTCAGGACAGGGTCCCTAACTATGGCTACACCTTC.

This chain joins TRBV11-2 and TRBJ2-7; the D gene is possibly TRBD1 (6 bases). Trimming stripped 5 bases from V and 3 bases from J, with 14 bases between. The CDR3 length is 14 residues. Germline V gene data show CDR1 as SGHAT and CDR2 as FQNNGV. Written as DNA, the CDR3 is TGTGCCAGCAGCCTCGACAGGACTCACTACGAGCAGTACTTC. Translation: CASSLDRTHYEQYF. Looking up the rest from reference TRBV11-2 and TRBJ2-7 gives the full variable domain: EAGVAQSPRYKIIEKRQSVAFWCNPISGHATLYWYQQILGQGPKLLIQFQNNGVVDDSQLPKDRFSAERLKGVDSTLKIQPAKLEDSAVYLCASSLDRTHYEQYFGPGTRLTVT.

Only a few counts were recorded for this clonotype. The V gene is TRBV4-1, the J gene TRBJ1-1; D ambiguous. Trimming shortened V by 0 bases and J by 1 base, and 21 bases separated the two germline ends. Germline V CDR1 and CDR2: MGHRA, YSYEKL. This CDR3 spans 19 amino acids. CDR3 nucleotide sequence: TGCGCCAGCAGCCAAGATCCTTCCTTGAGGTACACGGCGAACACTGAAGCTTTCTTT. Amino acids: CASSQDPSLRYTANTEAFF.

Note on this clonotype: One junction end does not reproduce the germline sequence, and a read error may be involved. The chain links TRBV7-7 to TRBJ2-1; TRBD1 is a possible D gene (5 bases). The CDR3 is 16 residues long. CDR1 and CDR2 from the germline V gene are SSHAT and FNYEAQ (reference sequence). The CDR3 nucleotides read TGTGCTAGCAGCCCCATGGGGCCGAGCTCCTACAATGAGCAGTTCTTC. Its translation: CASSPMGPSSYNEQFF.

The V gene is TRBV20-1, the J gene TRBJ2-3, with 7 bases aligning to TRBD1. Germline CDR1 and CDR2: DFQATT and SNEGSKA (reference sequence). V lost 6 bases and J lost 2; bases outside the gene matches: 14. CDR3 size: 16 residues. CDR3 sequence reads: CSAYLQGGIPTDTQYF. DNA for the CDR3: TGCAGTGCCTACCTTCAAGGGGGCATACCCACAGATACGCAGTATTTT.

This clonotype was observed a handful of times. The chain uses TRBV5-4 and TRBJ1-2; D uncertain. V lost 4 bases and J lost 8, with 12 bases in between. Germline CDR1 reads SGHNT; CDR2 reads YYREEE (reference sequence). The CDR3 spans 12 residues. CDR3 nucleotide sequence: TGTGCCAGCAGCAGGCCCCCCCAAGGCTACACCTTC. It specifies CASSRPPQGYTF.

On this clonotype itself: Germline is not matched at one junction end, which may reflect a read error. The rearrangement uses TRBV20-1 and TRBJ2-3; a possible D gene is TRBD2 (6 bases). Germline CDR1 DFQATT, CDR2 SNEGSKA (reference sequence). CDR3 length equals 19 residues. The CDR3 is CSARDSGGSGVSSTETQYF. The CDR3 DNA reads TGCAGTGCTAGAGACTCAGGAGGCTCGGGGGTCTCTAGCACAGAGACGCAGTATTTT.

This clonotype has just a few counts. The chain recombines TRBV12-3 or TRBV12-4 with TRBJ1-2; D gene ambiguous. The CDR3 runs to 14 residues. V was cut by 6 bases and J by 2 bases, with 13 bases left in between. The CDR3 sequence is CASSPFKGNYGYTF. In nucleotides, the CDR3 is TGTGCCAGCAGCCCCTTCAAGGGCAACTATGGCTACACCTTC.

The CDR3 coding sequence is TGCAGTGCTAGTCGGGTTTCGGAAATGAACACTGAAGCTTTCTTT. The encoded protein is CSASRVSEMNTEAFF. This sequence joins TRBV20-1 and TRBJ1-1; D gene ambiguous. This CDR3 region has 15 residues. The ends were cut back, 3 bases at V and 0 bases at J, with 14 bases in the middle. Looked up from germline, CDR1 is DFQATT and CDR2 is SNEGSKA (reference sequence).

This chain joins TRBV28 and TRBJ1-5, with D perhaps matching TRBD1 (5 bases). The CDR3 runs to 15 residues. Germline assignment: CDR1 MDHEN and CDR2 SYDVKM. With 8 bases removed from V and 0 bases from J, the gap between germline ends came to 14 bases. CDR3 amino acids: CASDGTPNSNQPQHF. CDR3 in DNA: TGTGCCAGCGACGGGACTCCCAATAGCAATCAGCCCCAGCATTTT. The full variable domain, in which reference TRBV28 and TRBJ1-5 provide the parts outside the CDR3, is DVKVTQSSRYLVKRTGEKVFLECVQDMDHENMFWYRQDPGLGLRLIYFSYDVKMKEKGDIPEGYSVSREKKERFSLILESASTNQTSMYLCASDGTPNSNQPQHFGDGTRLSIL.

This clonotype has only a few counts. V usage is TRBV12-3 or TRBV12-4 and J usage is TRBJ1-2; tentatively, D is TRBD1 (5 bases). The CDR3 has 16 amino acids. Trimming took 0 bases from V and 0 from J, leaving 11 bases between them. CDR3 sequence (DNA): TGTGCCAGCAGTTTAGCGGCAGGGCAAACTAACTATGGCTACACCTTC. It yields the protein CASSLAAGQTNYGYTF.

The chain uses TRBV20-1 and TRBJ1-2; D may be TRBD1 (6 bases). Between the trimmed V and J ends, which lost 0 bases and 0 bases, there was a span of 11 bases. CDR1 and CDR2 (germline): DFQATT, SNEGSKA (reference sequence). CDR3 size: 15 residues. For the CDR3, the DNA is TGCAGTGCTAGAGACAGGGGAGGGTCTAACTATGGCTACACCTTC. Translating it yields CSARDRGGSNYGYTF.

This rearrangement joins TRBV6-5 to TRBJ1-5; D is unclear. This CDR3 is built from 13 residues. From germline, CDR1 is MNHEY and CDR2 SVGAGI. Trimming cost V 7 bases and J 3 bases, with 10 bases left between them. The DNA of the CDR3 is TGTGCCAGCAAACCGGGGTCCAATCAGCCCCAGCATTTT. This codes for CASKPGSNQPQHF.

The genes are TRBV7-9 and TRBJ2-3; the D is unclear. This CDR3 comprises 14 residues. The germline V gene has CDR1 SEHNR and CDR2 FQNEAQ (reference sequence). Trimming cost V 3 bases and J 4 bases, with 11 bases left between them. The CDR3 DNA follows: TGTGCCAGCAGCTTGCGGAACGTGGCAGATACGCAGTATTTT. Amino acid sequence: CASSLRNVADTQYF. Using reference TRBV7-9 and TRBJ2-3 for the parts outside the CDR3, the full variable domain is DTGVSQNPRHKITKRGQNVTFRCDPISEHNRLYWYRQTLGQGPEFLTYFQNEAQLEKSRLLSDRFSAERPKGSFSTLEIQRTEQGDSAMYLCASSLRNVADTQYFGPGTRLTVL.

The genes are TRBV5-1 and TRBJ2-1; 15 nucleotides match TRBD2. CDR1 is SGHRS and CDR2 is YFSETQ in the germline V gene. Trimming at V came to 4 bases and at J to 8 bases, leaving 7 bases not matched to a gene. This CDR3 region has 16 residues. The CDR3 reads CASSIGLAGGRDEQFF. DNA for the CDR3: TGCGCCAGCAGCATAGGACTAGCGGGAGGGCGGGATGAGCAGTTCTTC.

In DNA, the CDR3 is TGCAGCGTTGCCCCGCGGGGGGGAATCGATAATGAGCAGTTCTTC. This gives the protein CSVAPRGGIDNEQFF. The V gene is TRBV29-1, the J gene TRBJ2-1; the match to TRBD2 covers 9 bases. The length of the CDR3 is 15 residues. The junction had 11 bases not matched to a gene; V was cut back by 4 bases and J by 7 bases. The germline V gene encodes CDR1 SQVTM and CDR2 ANQGSEA.

This clonotype appeared a few times. The chain joins TRBV20-1 to TRBJ2-1, with 7 bases that match TRBD2. J was trimmed by 0 bases and V by 6 bases; bases with no gene match: 5. The V gene's germline CDR1 is DFQATT and CDR2 SNEGSKA (reference sequence). The CDR3 is 14 amino acids. CDR3 DNA: TGCAGTGCCCTAACTAGCGACTCCTACAATGAGCAGTTCTTC. Amino acid sequence: CSALTSDSYNEQFF.